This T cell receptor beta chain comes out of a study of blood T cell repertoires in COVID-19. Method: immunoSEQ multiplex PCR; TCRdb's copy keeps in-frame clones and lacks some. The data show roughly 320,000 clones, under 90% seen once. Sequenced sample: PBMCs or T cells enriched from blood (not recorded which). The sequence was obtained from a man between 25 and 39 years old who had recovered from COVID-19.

The CDR3 here is CASSKVRVPYNSPLHF. The CDR3 DNA is TGTGCCAGCAGCAAAGTGAGGGTACCATATAATTCACCCCTCCACTTT. This chain joins TRBV21-1 and TRBJ1-6. TRBV21-1 is recorded as a pseudogene. The CDR3 loop spans 16 amino acids.